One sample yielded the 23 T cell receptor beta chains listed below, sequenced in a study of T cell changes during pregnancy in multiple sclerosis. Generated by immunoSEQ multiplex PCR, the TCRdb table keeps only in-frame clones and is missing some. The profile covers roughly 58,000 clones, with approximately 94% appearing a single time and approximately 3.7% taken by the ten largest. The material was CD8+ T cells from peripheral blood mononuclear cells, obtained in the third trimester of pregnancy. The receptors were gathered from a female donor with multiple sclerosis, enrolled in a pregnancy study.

The CDR3 DNA reads TGCGCCAGCAGCCACAACAAGGGGGCCCTCTACGAGCAGTACTTC. Amino acids: CASSHNKGALYEQYF. The V and J genes are TRBV4-1 and TRBJ2-7; TRBD1 matches at 7 bases. V dropped 3 bases and J dropped 3; count of bases not matched to a gene: 8. Germline V gene data show CDR1 as MGHRA and CDR2 as YSYEKL. This CDR3 comprises 15 residues.

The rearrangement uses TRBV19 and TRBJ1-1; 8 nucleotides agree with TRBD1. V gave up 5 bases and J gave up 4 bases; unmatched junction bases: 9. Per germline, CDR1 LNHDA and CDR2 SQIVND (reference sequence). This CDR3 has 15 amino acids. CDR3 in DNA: TGTGCCAGTAGTTTAGGACAGGGCGAGACCACTGAAGCTTTCTTT. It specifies CASSLGQGETTEAFF.

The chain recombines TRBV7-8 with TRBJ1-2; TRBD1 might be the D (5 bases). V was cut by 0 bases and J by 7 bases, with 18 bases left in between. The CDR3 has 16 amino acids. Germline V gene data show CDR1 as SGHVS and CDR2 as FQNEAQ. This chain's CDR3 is CASSLATANPLIGYTF. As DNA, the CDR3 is TGTGCCAGCAGCTTAGCGACAGCGAATCCTTTAATTGGCTACACCTTC.

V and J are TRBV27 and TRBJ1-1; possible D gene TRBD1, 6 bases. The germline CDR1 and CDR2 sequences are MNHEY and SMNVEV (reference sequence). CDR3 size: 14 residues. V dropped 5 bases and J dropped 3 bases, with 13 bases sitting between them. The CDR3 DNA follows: TGTGCCAGCAGTGCTCAGGGGCCCTACACTGAAGCTTTCTTT. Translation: CASSAQGPYTEAFF.

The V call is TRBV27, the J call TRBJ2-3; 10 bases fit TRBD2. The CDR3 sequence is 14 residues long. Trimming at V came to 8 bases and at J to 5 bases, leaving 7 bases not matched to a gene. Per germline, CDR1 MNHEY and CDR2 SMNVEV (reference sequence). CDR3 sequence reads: CASWPGLAEDTQYF. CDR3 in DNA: TGTGCCAGCTGGCCCGGACTAGCGGAAGATACGCAGTATTTT.

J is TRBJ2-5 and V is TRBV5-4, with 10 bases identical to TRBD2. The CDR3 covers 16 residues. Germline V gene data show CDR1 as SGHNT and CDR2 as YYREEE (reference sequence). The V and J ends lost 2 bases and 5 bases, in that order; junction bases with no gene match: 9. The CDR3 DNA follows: TGTGCCAGCAGCTTAAGCGGGAGGGCCCTCGGGGAGACCCAGTACTTC. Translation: CASSLSGRALGETQYF.

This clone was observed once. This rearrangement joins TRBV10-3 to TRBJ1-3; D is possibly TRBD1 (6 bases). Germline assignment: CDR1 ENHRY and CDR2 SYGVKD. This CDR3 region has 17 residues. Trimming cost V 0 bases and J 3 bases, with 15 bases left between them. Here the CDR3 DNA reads TGTGCCATCAGTGAGTCGGAGACAGAGGGGGTTGGAAACACCATATATTTT. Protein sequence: CAISESETEGVGNTIYF.

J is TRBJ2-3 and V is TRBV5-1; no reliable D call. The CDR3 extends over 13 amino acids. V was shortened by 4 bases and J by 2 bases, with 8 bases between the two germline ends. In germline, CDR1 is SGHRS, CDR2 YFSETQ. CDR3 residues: CASSPTYTDTQYF. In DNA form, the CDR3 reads TGCGCCAGCAGCCCCACTTACACAGATACGCAGTATTTT.

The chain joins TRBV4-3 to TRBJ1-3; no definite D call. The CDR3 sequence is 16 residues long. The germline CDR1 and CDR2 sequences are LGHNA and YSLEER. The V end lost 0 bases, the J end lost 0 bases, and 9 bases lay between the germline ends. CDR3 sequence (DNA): TGCGCCAGCAGCCAAGAACTAGGAGGCTCTGGAAACACCATATATTTT. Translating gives CASSQELGGSGNTIYF.

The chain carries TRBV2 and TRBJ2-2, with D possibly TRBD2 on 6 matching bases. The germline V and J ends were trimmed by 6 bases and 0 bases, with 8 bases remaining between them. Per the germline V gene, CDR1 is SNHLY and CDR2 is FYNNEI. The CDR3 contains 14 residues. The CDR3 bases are TGTGCCAGCAGCGGGACTCCGAACACCGGGGAGCTGTTTTTT. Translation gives CASSGTPNTGELFF.

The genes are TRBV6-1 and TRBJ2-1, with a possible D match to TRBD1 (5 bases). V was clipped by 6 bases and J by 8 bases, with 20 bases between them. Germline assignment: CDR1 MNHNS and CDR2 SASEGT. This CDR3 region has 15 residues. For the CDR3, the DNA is TGTGCCAGCAGCCTAGGAGTAGGTTCACAGGATGAGCAGTTCTTC. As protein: CASSLGVGSQDEQFF.

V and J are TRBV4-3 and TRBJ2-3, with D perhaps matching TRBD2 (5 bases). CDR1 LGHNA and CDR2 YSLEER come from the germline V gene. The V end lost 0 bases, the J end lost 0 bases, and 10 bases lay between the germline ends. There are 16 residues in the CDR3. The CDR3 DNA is TGCGCCAGCAGCCAAGATTCCGGCGGGAGCACAGATACGCAGTATTTT. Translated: CASSQDSGGSTDTQYF.

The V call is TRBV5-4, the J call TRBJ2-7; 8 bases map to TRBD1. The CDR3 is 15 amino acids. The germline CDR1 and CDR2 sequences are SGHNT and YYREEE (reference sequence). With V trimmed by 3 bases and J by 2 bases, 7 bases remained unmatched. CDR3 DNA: TGTGCCAGCAGCTCCTTGGACAGGGATCCCTACGAGCAGTACTTC. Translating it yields CASSSLDRDPYEQYF.

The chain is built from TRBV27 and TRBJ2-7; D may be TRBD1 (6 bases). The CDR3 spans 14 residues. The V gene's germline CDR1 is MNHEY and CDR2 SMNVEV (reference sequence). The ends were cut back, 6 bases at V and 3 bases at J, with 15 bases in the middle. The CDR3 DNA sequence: TGTGCCAGCAGCTCCCGGGACACCCACTACGAGCAGTACTTC. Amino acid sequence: CASSSRDTHYEQYF.

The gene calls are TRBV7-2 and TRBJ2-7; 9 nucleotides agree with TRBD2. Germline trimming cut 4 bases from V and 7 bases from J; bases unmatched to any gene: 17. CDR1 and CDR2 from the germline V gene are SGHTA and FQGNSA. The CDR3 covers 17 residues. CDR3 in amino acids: CASSYSGGWEAPEEQYF. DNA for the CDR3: TGTGCCAGCAGCTACAGCGGGGGGTGGGAGGCCCCCGAGGAGCAGTACTTC.

DNA for the CDR3: TGTGCCAGCAGCTTAACGTCTTCGGGGGACGAGCAGTACTTC. This sequence encodes CASSLTSSGDEQYF. The rearrangement joins TRBV7-3 to TRBJ2-7; the D gene is possibly TRBD2 (6 bases). This CDR3 comprises 14 residues. The V end was cut by 0 bases, the J end by 5 bases, with 11 bases between. The germline gives CDR1 SGHTA, CDR2 FQGTGA.

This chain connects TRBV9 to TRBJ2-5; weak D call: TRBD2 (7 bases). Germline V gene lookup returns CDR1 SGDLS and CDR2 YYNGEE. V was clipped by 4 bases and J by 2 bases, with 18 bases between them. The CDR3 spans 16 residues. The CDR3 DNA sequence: TGTGCCAGCAGCAGTGGCGGGGGCGGAAAACAAGAGACCCAGTACTTC. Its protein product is CASSSGGGGKQETQYF.

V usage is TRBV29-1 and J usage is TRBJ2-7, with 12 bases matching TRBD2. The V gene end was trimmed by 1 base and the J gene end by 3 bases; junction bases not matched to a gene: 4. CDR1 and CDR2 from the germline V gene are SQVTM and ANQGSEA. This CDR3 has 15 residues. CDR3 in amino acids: CSVEVTTSGSYEQYF. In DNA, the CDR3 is TGCAGCGTTGAAGTCACGACTAGCGGGAGCTACGAGCAGTACTTC.

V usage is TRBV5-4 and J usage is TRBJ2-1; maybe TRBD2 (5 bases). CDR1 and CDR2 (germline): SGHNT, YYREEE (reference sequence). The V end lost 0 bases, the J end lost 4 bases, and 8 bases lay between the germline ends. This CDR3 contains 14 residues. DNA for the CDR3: TGTGCCAGCAGCTTGGCCGGGGATTACAATGAGCAGTTCTTC. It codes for CASSLAGDYNEQFF.

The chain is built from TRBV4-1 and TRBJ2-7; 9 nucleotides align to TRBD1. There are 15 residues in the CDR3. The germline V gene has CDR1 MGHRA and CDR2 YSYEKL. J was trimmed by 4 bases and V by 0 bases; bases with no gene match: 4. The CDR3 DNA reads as TGCGCCAGCAGCCAAGACGGGACAGGGTCTTACGAGCAGTACTTC. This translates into CASSQDGTGSYEQYF.

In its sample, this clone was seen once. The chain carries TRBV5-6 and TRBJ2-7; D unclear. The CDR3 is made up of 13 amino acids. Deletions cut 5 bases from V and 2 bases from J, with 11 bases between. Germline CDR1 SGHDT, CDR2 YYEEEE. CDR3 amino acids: CASRSIGAYEQYF. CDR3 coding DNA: TGTGCCAGCAGGTCCATAGGAGCCTACGAGCAGTACTTC.

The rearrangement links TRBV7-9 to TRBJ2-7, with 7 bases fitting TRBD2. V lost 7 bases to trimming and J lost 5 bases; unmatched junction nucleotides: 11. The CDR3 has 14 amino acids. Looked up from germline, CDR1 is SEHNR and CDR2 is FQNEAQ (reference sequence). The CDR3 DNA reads TGTGCCAGCACCGCAGGTGGGCTAGCGGACGAGCAGTACTTC. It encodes CASTAGGLADEQYF.

The CDR3 sequence: CASSYVAGATEAFF. In nucleotides, the CDR3 is TGTGCCAGCAGTTACGTGGCAGGGGCGACTGAAGCTTTCTTT. The rearrangement uses TRBV6-5 and TRBJ1-1; D possibly corresponds to TRBD1 (6 bases). Trimming removed 2 bases at V and 5 bases at J, with 12 bases between. Germline-derived CDR1 and CDR2 are MNHEY and SVGAGI. This CDR3 contains 14 residues.